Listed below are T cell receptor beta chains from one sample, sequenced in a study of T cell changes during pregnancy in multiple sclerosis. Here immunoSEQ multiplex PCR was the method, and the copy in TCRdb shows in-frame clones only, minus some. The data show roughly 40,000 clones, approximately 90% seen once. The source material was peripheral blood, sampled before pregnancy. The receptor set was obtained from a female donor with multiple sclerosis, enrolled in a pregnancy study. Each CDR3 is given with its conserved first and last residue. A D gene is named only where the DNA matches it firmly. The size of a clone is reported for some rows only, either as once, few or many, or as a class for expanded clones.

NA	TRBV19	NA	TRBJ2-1	CASSILRGTYNEQFF	TGTGCCAGTAGTATACTCCGGGGGACCTACAATGAGCAGTTCTTC
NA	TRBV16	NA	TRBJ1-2	CASSQSRGYTF	TGTGCCAGCAGCCAATCGCGCGGCTACACCTTC
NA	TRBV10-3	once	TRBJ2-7	CAILGTGSQYEQYF	TGTGCCATCTTAGGTACAGGGTCCCAATACGAGCAGTACTTC
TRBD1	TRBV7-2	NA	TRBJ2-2	CASSPQGAITGELFF	TGTGCCAGCAGCCCACAGGGGGCGATCACCGGGGAGCTGTTTTTT
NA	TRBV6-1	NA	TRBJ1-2	CASSEPQGTHYGYTF	TGTGCCAGCAGTGAGCCTCAGGGGACGCACTATGGCTACACCTTC
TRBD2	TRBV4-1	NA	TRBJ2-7	CASSQDPNSGSYEEQYF	TGCGCCAGCAGCCAAGATCCGAATAGCGGGAGTTATGAGGAGCAGTACTTC
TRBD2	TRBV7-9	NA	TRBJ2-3	CASSPRYAREMDTQYF	TGTGCCAGCAGCCCCAGGTATGCGCGGGAGATGGATACGCAGTATTTT
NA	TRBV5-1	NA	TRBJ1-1	CASSTAQARTTEAFF	TGCGCCAGCAGCACAGCACAGGCTAGGACCACTGAAGCTTTCTTT
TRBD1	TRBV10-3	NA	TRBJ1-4	CAMRQGPNEKLFF	TGTGCCATGAGACAGGGGCCTAATGAAAAACTGTTTTTT
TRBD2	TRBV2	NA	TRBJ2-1	CASSPTSGRNEQFF	TGTGCCAGCAGTCCGACTAGCGGGAGAAATGAGCAGTTCTTC
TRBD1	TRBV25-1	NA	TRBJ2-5	CASSPYPTGLAETQYF	TGTGCCAGCAGTCCCTATCCGACAGGGTTAGCAGAGACCCAGTACTTC
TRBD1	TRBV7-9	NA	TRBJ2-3	CASSPGQLTDTQYF	TGTGCCAGCAGCCCGGGACAGCTCACAGATACGCAGTATTTT
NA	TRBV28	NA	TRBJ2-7	CASTGLVYEQYF	TGTGCCAGCACGGGACTGGTTTACGAGCAGTACTTC
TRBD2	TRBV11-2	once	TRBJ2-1	CASSDGTSTYNEQFF	TGTGCCAGCAGCGATGGGACTAGCACCTACAATGAGCAGTTCTTC
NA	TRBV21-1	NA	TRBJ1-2	CASSLPGLTYGYTF	TGTGCCAGCAGTCTTCCGGGACTGACCTATGGCTACACCTTC
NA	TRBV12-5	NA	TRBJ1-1	CASGLGQGSAFF	TGTGCTAGTGGTTTGGGGCAAGGGAGCGCTTTCTTT
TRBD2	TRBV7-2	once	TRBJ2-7	CASSFLAGGPYEQYF	TGTGCCAGCAGCTTCCTAGCGGGAGGGCCCTACGAGCAGTACTTC
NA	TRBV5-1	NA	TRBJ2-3	CASSPGGTDTQYF	TGCGCCAGCAGCCCGGGGGGCACAGATACGCAGTATTTT
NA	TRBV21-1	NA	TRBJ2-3	CASSKWLLAGKEGTDTQYF	TGTGCCAGCAGCAAGTGGTTGCTAGCGGGAAAGGAGGGCACAGATACGCAGTATTTT
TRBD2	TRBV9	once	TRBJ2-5	CASSERTSGFQETQYF	TGTGCCAGCAGCGAGCGGACTAGCGGGTTTCAAGAGACCCAGTACTTC
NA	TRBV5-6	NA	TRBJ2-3	CASSFRQGTQYF	TGTGCCAGCAGCTTTCGTCAGGGGACGCAGTATTTT
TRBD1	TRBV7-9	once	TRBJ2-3	CATTGTGDSDTQYF	TGTGCCACCACCGGGACAGGGGATTCAGATACGCAGTATTTT
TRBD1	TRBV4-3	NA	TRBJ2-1	CASSHRQGYNEQFF	TGCGCCAGCAGCCACCGACAGGGCTACAATGAGCAGTTCTTC
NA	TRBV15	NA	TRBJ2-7	CATSSDSSQHEQYF	TGTGCCACCAGCAGTGACAGTTCGCAGCACGAGCAGTACTTC